The 5 T cell receptor beta chains below were found in one sample sequenced in a study of read filtering for tumor transcriptome and immune sequencing. From roughly 390 ng of RNA, a library with molecular barcoded alpha/delta and beta/gamma adaptors was made. TCRdb re-analysed the reads in MiXCR, keeping a single row per CDR3 protein. The sample lists 55,000 to 60,000 distinct CDR3 sequences, approximately 13% seen once, with 16% in the top ten. Sequenced sample: a population of CD138-negative cells sorted from bone marrow. The receptors were gathered from a donor over 35 with multiple myeloma.

This clonotype was counted at least ten times. The chain links TRBV20-1 to TRBJ1-2; D is unclear. In germline, CDR1 is DFQATT, CDR2 SNEGSKA (reference sequence). The CDR3 covers 12 residues. V dropped 0 bases and J dropped 4 bases, with 6 bases sitting between them. Written as DNA, the CDR3 is TGCAGTGCTAGAGATTTACGCTATGGCTACACCTTC. It translates to CSARDLRYGYTF.

As for this clonotype: A read error is possible here, since a much larger clone lies one base away. V gene TRBV24-1 combines with J gene TRBJ2-5; D may be TRBD1 or TRBD2 (5 bases each). Looked up from germline, CDR1 is KGHDR and CDR2 is SFDVKD. Trimming removed 4 bases at V and 7 bases at J, with 15 bases between. This CDR3 is 14 amino acids long. CDR3: CATSDPGPRGTQYF. In DNA form, the CDR3 reads TGTGCCACCAGTGACCCCGGGCCGAGGGGGACCCAGTACTTC.

The V call is TRBV5-1, the J call TRBJ2-1; 11 positions agree with TRBD2. CDR3 length: 15 residues. CDR1 and CDR2 from the germline V gene are SGHRS and YFSETQ. V shed 4 bases and J 8 bases; nucleotides not matched to a gene: 8. This CDR3 reads CASSASTSGADEQFF. The CDR3 bases are TGCGCCAGCAGCGCATCGACTAGCGGGGCCGATGAGCAGTTCTTC.

A remark on this clonotype: A far larger clone is one base from this, pointing to a likely read error. The rearrangement joins TRBV20-1 to TRBJ1-6; 7 nucleotides agree with TRBD1. The DNA matches TRBJ1-1 better at its end, which makes the J call doubtful. This CDR3 has 15 residues. Germline V gene sequence: CDR1 DFQATT, CDR2 SNEGSKA (reference sequence). The CDR3 loop reads CSARDYTGVGTGAFF. The CDR3 DNA reads TGCAGTGCTAGAGACTACACAGGGGTTGGGACTGGAGCTTTCTTT.

This clonotype was counted at least ten times. The chain is built from TRBV7-9 and TRBJ2-7; TRBD2 is a possible D gene (5 bases). The V and J ends lost 8 bases and 7 bases respectively, with 15 bases between them. Germline-derived CDR1 and CDR2 are SEHNR and FQNEAQ (reference sequence). The CDR3 loop spans 12 amino acids. The CDR3 reads CASSLREKEQYF. In DNA, the CDR3 is TGTGCCAGCTCCCTGAGGGAGAAGGAGCAGTACTTC.